The T cell receptor (beta chain) described here comes from a study of T cells expressing NK-cell markers (dated by TCRdb to between 2020 and 2021). A note on the overall study: In sorted CD3+CD56+NKG2C+, CD3+CD56+NKG2C- and CD3+CD56-NKG2C+ T-cell subsets from 7 to 9 donors, TCR beta-chain repertoires were profiled. Among the eight sequenced donors, seven were HCMV-seropositive and one was HCMV-seronegative. Randomly selected healthy volunteers, three men and five women, were used as the eight sequenced donors. Libraries were sequenced as 2 x 150 bp reads on Illumina HiSeq 2000/2500, MiSeq or NextSeq. General findings and caveats noted by the study authors: Whether the expanded NKG2C-expressing T cell clones were specific for HCMV antigens remained unclear. In several donors, the dominant CD3+CD56+NKG2C+ clonotypes were among the top 10 CD8+ clonotypes and accounted for about 1.0-7.5% of CD8+ T cells. Those dominant clonotypes were again the most abundant among CD3+CD56-NKG2C+ cells in a handful of donors, at about 28.3-65%.

Remarks on this clonotype: Its cognate antigen has yet to be identified.

To determine HCMV serostatus, a commercial ELISA kit was used to detect HCMV-specific IgG in serum. Ficoll density gradient centrifugation was used to isolate peripheral blood mononuclear cells from blood. Sequenced on an Illumina HiSeq 2000. TCR beta cDNA libraries were prepared using 5'RACE template switching, which introduced a universal primer site and unique molecular identifiers. cDNA synthesis was primed from the TCR beta constant segment and was followed by two successive PCR amplification steps. Under the source paper's analysis protocol: MIGEC handled demultiplexing of the reads and grouping by UMI, while MiTCR was used to assemble and quantify clonotypes. To remove erroneous sequences, TCR cDNA sequences were retained only when supported by two or more reads. The tcR package was used for downstream repertoire analysis, and clonotypes were matched across fractions by CDR3 nucleotide sequence plus V segment. VDJmatch was used to annotate antigen specificity against VDJdb, with one amino acid substitution in CDR3 permitted. TCRdb reprocessed the reads, reporting each CDR3 protein sequence once and no DNA. TCRdb, rather than the study authors, made the V and J calls. This specimen's table enumerates 250,000 to 300,000 distinct CDR3 sequences. Clones ranked in the top ten supply 4% to 4.5% of the sample.

In the germline V gene (reference sequence), CDR1 corresponds to SSHAT and CDR2 to FNYEAQ. The CDR3 runs 15 residues from the cysteine to the phenylalanine. DNA for this receptor is not on file. The sample consisted of blood T cells: a sorted CD56 or NKG2C T cell subset, CD4+ or CD8+ T cells, or bulk PBMC T cells (not recorded which). This TCR derives from a woman between 18 and 69 years old in good health. The V gene is TRBV7-7 and the J gene is TRBJ2-5; there is no DNA to check the TCRdb D call of TRBD2. For the CDR3, the sequence is CASSPSGGVGETQYF.